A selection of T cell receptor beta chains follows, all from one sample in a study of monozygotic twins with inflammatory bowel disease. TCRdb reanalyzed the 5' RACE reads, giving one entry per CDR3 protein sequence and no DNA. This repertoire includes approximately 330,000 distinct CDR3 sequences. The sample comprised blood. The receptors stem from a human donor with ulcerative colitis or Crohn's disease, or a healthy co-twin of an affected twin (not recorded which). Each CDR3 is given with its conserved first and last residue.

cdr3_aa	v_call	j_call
CSANIGQGDNEQFF	TRBV20-1	TRBJ2-1
CASTSGLSGYNEQFF	TRBV5-1	TRBJ2-1
CASSGGLAGGFYEQYF	TRBV7-8	TRBJ2-7
CASSLTGERYNEQFF	TRBV11-2	TRBJ2-1
CASSSEADTQYF	TRBV5-1	TRBJ2-3
CASSLGQGADYGYTF	TRBV7-2	TRBJ1-2
CASSLDGTPVGAGELFF	TRBV7-3	TRBJ2-2
CASRSGNLAKNIQYF	TRBV2	TRBJ2-4
CSVQNTGELFF	TRBV29-1	TRBJ2-2
CASSPVGITSTDTQYF	TRBV7-2	TRBJ2-3
CASSIATGIYYNEQFF	TRBV5-4	TRBJ2-1
CASSVESMTSGNQFF	TRBV5-1	TRBJ2-1
CAISEWGEQFF	TRBV10-3	TRBJ2-1
CASSPGTSNIQYF	TRBV7-7	TRBJ2-4
CASTMTGASYEQYF	TRBV19	TRBJ2-7
CSVAGSGSYNEQFF	TRBV29-1	TRBJ2-1
CAISSQGQEEKLFF	TRBV10-3	TRBJ1-4
CASSSFSWRGHNEQFF	TRBV7-8	TRBJ2-1
CASSYGGDTGELFF	TRBV6-5	TRBJ2-2
CASSRGPLETQYF	TRBV4-1	TRBJ2-5
CASSEGLGNTGELFF	TRBV10-1	TRBJ2-2
CASSHGIHSGNTIYF	TRBV3-1	TRBJ1-3
CASSLTGFWETQYF	TRBV12-3/TRBV12-4	TRBJ2-5
CSARVGTGFHQPQHF	TRBV20-1	TRBJ1-5
CASSPHLTPGELFF	TRBV14	TRBJ2-2
CASSSQGAANAYNEQFF	TRBV11-2	TRBJ2-1
CASSLAGRITNTGELFF	TRBV5-1	TRBJ2-2
CASSFNAGTHIYYEQYF	TRBV28	TRBJ2-7
CSAPDSAETQYF	TRBV20-1	TRBJ2-5
CASSLEGETTGELFF	TRBV5-1	TRBJ2-2
CASGVYQPQHF	TRBV19	TRBJ1-5
CASSQDSMRLARGNEQFF	TRBV4-1	TRBJ2-1
CASSHDGGTGGSPLHF	TRBV7-9	TRBJ1-6
CASSIENTGLALYNEQFF	TRBV19	TRBJ2-1
CASSLGLELWAEGTEAFF	TRBV7-2	TRBJ1-1
CAINNPGLGTDTQYF	TRBV10-3	TRBJ2-3
CASSRTERRYGYTF	TRBV7-2	TRBJ1-2
CASSPRGKNGQDYSPLHF	TRBV4-1	TRBJ1-6
CASRIGGGRTGELFF	TRBV4-1	TRBJ2-2
CASSWNGGNSPLHF	TRBV27	TRBJ1-6
CASSYRADEKLFF	TRBV6-5	TRBJ1-4
CASSYSYATSYEQYF	TRBV6-5	TRBJ2-7
CASSVGLRYGYTF	TRBV2	TRBJ1-2
CASSAEAASYNEQFF	TRBV27	TRBJ2-1
CACSPGPSYNEQFF	TRBV5-1	TRBJ2-1
CASSQASRRGQETQYF	TRBV4-1	TRBJ2-5
CASSQEGSLSYGYTF	TRBV4-2	TRBJ1-2
CASADRSHQPQHF	TRBV6-1	TRBJ1-5
CASSLGDLWRVYEQYF	TRBV5-1	TRBJ2-7
CASRDRHTEAFF	TRBV6-1	TRBJ1-1